This T cell receptor beta chain was captured by sequencing in a study of T cell responses to AZD1222 COVID-19 vaccine. Background on the study: Combined were second doses at about 4 or about 12 weeks. Study-wide results and caveats: Baseline testing showed seropositivity in only a handful of AZD1222 recipients. A mostly white British donor set with more females was recruited, and clonal diversity was possibly underestimated. Targeting of unmutated variant regions was reportedly seen in nearly half of spike-specific TCRs.

Assay used: immunoSEQ multiplex PCR; TCRdb lists only in-frame clones, some missing. The sample shows about 100,000 clones, about 83% of them seen only once. Trimming removed 1 base from V and 8 bases from J; junction bases left unmatched: 1. CDR3 length: 13 amino acids. CDR1 and CDR2 from the germline V gene are SGHTA and FQGNSA. Notes on this clone: Its antigen is currently unknown.

The sequences come from peripheral blood, collected on day 0 of AZD1222 vaccination. The TCR sequence derives from an adult in good health. This chain uses TRBV7-2 with TRBJ2-4; 8 bases are a match to TRBD2. The chain's CDR3 is CASSLGREDIQYF. The CDR3, as DNA: TGTGCCAGCAGCTTAGGGCGGGAGGACATTCAGTACTTC. Using reference TRBV7-2 and TRBJ2-4 for the parts outside the CDR3, the full variable domain is GAGVSQSPSNKVTEKGKDVELRCDPISGHTALYWYRQSLGQGLEFLIYFQGNSAPDKSGLPSDRFSAERTGGSVSTLTIQRTQQEDSAVYLCASSLGREDIQYFGAGTRLSVL.